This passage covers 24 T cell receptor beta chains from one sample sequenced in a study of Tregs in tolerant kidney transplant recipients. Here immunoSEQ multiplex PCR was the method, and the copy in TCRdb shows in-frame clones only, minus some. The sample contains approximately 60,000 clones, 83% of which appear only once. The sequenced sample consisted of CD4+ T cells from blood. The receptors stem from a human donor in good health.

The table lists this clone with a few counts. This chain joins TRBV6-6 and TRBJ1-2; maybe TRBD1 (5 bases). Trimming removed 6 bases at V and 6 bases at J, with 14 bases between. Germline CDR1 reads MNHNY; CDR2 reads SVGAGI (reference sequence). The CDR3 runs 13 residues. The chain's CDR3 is CASSHGTRDGYTF. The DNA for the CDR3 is TGTGCCAGCAGCCACGGGACCCGGGATGGCTACACCTTC.

CDR3 loop: CASSLGVARGNTGELFF. CDR3 bases: TGTGCCAGCAGCTTAGGAGTCGCGCGGGGCAACACCGGGGAGCTGTTTTTT. This chain uses TRBV7-6 with TRBJ2-2; tentative D call: TRBD2 (6 bases). Germline V lookup: CDR1 SGHVS, CDR2 FNYEAQ. The CDR3 extends over 17 amino acids. Trimming pared 1 base from V and 2 bases from J, leaving 14 bases between.

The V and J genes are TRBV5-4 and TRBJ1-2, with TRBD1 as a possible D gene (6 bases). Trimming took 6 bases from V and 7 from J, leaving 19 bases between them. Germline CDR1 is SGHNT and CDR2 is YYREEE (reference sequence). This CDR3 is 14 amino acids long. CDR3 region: CASKLGGGISGYTF. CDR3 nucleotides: TGTGCCAGCAAACTCGGGGGCGGGATAAGTGGCTACACCTTC.

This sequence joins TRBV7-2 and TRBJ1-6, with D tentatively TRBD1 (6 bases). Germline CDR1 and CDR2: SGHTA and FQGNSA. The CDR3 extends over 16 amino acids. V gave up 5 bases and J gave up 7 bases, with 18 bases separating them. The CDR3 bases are TGTGCCAGCAGCCCTCAAACAGGGACGGGCAATTCACCCCTCCACTTT. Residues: CASSPQTGTGNSPLHF.

As DNA, the CDR3 is TGTGCCAGCAGTCCCGGGACACGGTATGGCTACACCTTC. It specifies CASSPGTRYGYTF. The V gene is TRBV7-9, the J gene TRBJ1-2; weak D call: TRBD1 (6 bases). The CDR3 length is 13 residues. Germline values: CDR1 SEHNR, CDR2 FQNEAQ (reference sequence). V was pared by 6 bases and J by 5 bases, with 13 bases between.

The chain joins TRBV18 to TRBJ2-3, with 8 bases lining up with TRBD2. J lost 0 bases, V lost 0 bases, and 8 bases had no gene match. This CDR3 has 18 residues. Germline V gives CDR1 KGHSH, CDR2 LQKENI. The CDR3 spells CASSPPLFQRGSTDTQYF. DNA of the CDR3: TGTGCCAGCTCACCACCGCTTTTCCAGCGGGGGAGCACAGATACGCAGTATTTT.

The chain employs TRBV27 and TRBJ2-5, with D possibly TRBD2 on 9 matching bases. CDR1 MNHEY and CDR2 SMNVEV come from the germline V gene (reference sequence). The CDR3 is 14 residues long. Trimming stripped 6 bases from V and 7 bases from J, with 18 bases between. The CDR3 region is CASRGTGGRGTQYF. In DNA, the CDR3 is TGTGCCAGCAGGGGGACAGGCGGGAGGGGGACCCAGTACTTC.

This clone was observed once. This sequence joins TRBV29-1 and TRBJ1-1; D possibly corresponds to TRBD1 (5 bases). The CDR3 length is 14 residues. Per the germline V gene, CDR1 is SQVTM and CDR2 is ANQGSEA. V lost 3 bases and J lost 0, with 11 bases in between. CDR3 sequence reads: CSVERGPMNTEAFF. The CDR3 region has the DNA TGCAGCGTTGAGAGGGGACCCATGAACACTGAAGCTTTCTTT. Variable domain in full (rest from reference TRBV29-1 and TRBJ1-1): SAVISQKPSRDICQRGTSLTIQCQVDSQVTMMFWYRQQPGQSLTLIATANQGSEATYESGFVIDKFPISRPNLTFSTLTVSNMSPEDSSIYLCSVERGPMNTEAFFGQGTRLTVV.

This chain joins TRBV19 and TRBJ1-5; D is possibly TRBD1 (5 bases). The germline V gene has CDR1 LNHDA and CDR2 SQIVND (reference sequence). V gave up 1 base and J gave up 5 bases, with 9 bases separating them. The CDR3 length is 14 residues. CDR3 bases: TGTGCCAGTAGTATAGGGCAGGGCTATCAGCCCCAGCATTTT. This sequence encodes CASSIGQGYQPQHF.

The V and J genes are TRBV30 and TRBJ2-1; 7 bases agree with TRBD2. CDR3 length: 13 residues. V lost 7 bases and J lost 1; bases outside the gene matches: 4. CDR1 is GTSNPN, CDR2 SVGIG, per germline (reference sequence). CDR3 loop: CAFSGSSYNEQFF. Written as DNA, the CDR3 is TGTGCCTTTAGCGGGTCTTCCTACAATGAGCAGTTCTTC. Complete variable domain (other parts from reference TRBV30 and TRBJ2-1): SQTIHQWPATLVQPVGSPLSLECTVEGTSNPNLYWYRQAAGRGLQLLFYSVGIGQISSEVPQNLSASRPQDRQFILSSKKLLLSDSGFYLCAFSGSSYNEQFFGPGTRLTVL.

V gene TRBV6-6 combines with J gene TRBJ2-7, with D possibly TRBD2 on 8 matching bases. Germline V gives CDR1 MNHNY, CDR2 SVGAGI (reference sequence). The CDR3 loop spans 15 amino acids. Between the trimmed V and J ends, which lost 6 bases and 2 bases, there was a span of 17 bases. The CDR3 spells CASRGLGQATYEQYF. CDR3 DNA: TGTGCCAGCAGGGGACTAGGACAGGCCACCTACGAGCAGTACTTC.

CDR3 loop: CASSIDWGDEAFF. CDR3 DNA sequence: TGTGCCAGTAGTATAGATTGGGGAGACGAAGCTTTCTTT. The rearrangement links TRBV19 to TRBJ1-1, with unresolved D. Germline CDR1 is LNHDA and CDR2 is SQIVND (reference sequence). This CDR3 spans 13 amino acids. The V end was cut by 0 bases, the J end by 8 bases, with 10 bases between. Looking up the rest from reference TRBV19 and TRBJ1-1 gives the full variable domain: DGGITQSPKYLFRKEGQNVTLSCEQNLNHDAMYWYRQDPGQGLRLIYYSQIVNDFQKGDIAEGYSVSREKKESFPLTVTSAQKNPTAFYLCASSIDWGDEAFFGQGTRLTVV.

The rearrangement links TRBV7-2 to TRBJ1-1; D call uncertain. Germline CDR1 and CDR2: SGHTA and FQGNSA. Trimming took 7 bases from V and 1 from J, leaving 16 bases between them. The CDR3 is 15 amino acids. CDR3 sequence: CASKPNPTRNTEAFF. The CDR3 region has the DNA TGTGCCAGCAAACCAAACCCGACCCGGAACACTGAAGCTTTCTTT.

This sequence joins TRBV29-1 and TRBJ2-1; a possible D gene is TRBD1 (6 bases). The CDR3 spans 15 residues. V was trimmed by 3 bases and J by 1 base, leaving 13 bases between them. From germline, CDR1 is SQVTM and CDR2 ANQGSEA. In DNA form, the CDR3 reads TGCAGCGTTGAGGGACCGAGGGGGTCCTACAATGAGCAGTTCTTC. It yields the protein CSVEGPRGSYNEQFF.

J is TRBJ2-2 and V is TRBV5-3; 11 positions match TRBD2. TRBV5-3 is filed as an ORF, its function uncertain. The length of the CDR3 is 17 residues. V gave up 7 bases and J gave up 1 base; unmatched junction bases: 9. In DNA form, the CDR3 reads TGTGCCAGATCAATAGGAACTAGCGGGAGGAACACCGGGGAGCTGTTTTTT. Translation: CARSIGTSGRNTGELFF.

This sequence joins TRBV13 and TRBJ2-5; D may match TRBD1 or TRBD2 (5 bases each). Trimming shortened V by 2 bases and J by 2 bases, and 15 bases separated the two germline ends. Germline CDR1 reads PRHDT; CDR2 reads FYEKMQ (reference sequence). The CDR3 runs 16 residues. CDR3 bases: TGTGCCAGCAGCTTATCGGGGCTAGCAGAACAAGAGACCCAGTACTTC. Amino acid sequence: CASSLSGLAEQETQYF.

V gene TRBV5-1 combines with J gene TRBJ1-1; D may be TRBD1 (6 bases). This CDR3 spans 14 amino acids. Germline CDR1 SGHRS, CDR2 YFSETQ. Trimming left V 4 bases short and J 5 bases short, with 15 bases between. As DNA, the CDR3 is TGCGCCAGCAGCCCGGGTTTGGGGGCAACTGAAGCTTTCTTT. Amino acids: CASSPGLGATEAFF. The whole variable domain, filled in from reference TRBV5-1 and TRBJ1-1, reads KAGVTQTPRYLIKTRGQQVTLSCSPISGHRSVSWYQQTPGQGLQFLFEYFSETQRNKGNFPGRFSGRQFSNSRSEMNVSTLELGDSALYLCASSPGLGATEAFFGQGTRLTVV.

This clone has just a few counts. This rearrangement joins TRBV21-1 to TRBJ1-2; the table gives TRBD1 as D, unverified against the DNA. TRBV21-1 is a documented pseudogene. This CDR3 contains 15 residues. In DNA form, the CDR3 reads TGTGCCAGCAGCAAGAGGGACAGGGGACAGTATGGCTACACCTTC. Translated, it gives CASSKRDRGQYGYTF.

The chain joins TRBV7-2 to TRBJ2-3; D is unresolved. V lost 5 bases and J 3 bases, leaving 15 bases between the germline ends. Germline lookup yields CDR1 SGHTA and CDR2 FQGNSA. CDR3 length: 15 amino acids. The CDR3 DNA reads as TGTGCCAGCAGCCGAACGTGGACGTCGACAGATACGCAGTATTTT. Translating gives CASSRTWTSTDTQYF.

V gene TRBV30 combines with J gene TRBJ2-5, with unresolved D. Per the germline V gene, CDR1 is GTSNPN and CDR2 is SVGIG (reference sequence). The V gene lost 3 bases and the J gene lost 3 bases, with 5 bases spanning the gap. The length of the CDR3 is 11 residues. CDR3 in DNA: TGTGCCTGGAGGCCGAAAGAGACCCAGTACTTC. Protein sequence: CAWRPKETQYF.

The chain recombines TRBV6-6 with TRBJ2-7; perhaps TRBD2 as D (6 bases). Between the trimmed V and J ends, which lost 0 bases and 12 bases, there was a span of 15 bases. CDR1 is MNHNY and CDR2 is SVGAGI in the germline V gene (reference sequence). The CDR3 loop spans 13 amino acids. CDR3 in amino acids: CASSYSLEGPRYF. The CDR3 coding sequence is TGTGCCAGCAGTTACTCATTGGAGGGACCTCGGTACTTC.

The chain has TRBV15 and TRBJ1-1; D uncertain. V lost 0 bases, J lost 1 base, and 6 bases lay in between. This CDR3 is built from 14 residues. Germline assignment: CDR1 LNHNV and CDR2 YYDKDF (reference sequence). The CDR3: CATSRDVGNTEAFF. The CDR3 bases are TGTGCCACCAGCAGAGATGTAGGGAACACTGAAGCTTTCTTT.

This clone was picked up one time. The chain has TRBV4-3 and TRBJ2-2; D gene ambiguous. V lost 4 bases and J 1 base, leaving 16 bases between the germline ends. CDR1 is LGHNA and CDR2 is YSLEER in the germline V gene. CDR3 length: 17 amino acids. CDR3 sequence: CASSLILPELNTGELFF. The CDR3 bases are TGCGCCAGCAGCCTAATACTGCCCGAGCTGAACACCGGGGAGCTGTTTTTT.

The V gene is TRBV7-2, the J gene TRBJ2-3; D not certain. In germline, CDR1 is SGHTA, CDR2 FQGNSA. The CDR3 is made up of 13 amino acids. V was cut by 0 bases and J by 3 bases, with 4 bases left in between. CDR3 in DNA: TGTGCCAGCAGCTTAGCCGATACAGATACGCAGTATTTT. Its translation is CASSLADTDTQYF.